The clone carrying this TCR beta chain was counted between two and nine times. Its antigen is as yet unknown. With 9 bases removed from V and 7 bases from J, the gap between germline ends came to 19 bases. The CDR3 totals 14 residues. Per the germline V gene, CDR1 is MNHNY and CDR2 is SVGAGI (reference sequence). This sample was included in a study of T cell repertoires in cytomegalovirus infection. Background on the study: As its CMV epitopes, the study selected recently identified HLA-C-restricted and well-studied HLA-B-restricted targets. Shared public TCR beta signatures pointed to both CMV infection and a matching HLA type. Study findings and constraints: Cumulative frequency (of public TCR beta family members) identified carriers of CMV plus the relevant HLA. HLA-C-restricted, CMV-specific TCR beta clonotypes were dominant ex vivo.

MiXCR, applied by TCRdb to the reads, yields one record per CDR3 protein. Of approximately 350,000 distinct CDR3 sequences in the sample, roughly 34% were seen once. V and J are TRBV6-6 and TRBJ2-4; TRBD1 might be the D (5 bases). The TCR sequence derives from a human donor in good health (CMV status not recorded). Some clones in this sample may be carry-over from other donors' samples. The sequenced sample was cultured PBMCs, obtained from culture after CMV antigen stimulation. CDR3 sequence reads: CASSSGDSFNIQYF. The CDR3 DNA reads TGTGCCAGTTCTTCCGGAGACAGTTTCAACATTCAGTACTTC.